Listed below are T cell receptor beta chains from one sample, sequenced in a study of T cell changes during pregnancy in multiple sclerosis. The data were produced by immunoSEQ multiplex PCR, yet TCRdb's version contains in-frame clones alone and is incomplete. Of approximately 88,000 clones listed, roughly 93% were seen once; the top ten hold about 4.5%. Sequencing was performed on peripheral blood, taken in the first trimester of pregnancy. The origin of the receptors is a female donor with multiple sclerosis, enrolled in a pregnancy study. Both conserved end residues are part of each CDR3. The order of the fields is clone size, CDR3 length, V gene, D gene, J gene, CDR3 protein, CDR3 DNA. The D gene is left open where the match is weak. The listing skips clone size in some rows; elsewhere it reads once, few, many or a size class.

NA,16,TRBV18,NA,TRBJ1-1,CASSPGGFPMNTEAFF,TGTGCCAGCTCACCGGGGGGATTCCCAATGAACACTGAAGCTTTCTTT
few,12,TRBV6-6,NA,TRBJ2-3,CASSTGLDTQYF,TGTGCCAGCAGTACTGGTTTGGATACGCAGTATTTT
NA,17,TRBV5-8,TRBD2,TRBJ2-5,CASSPLAGAMSLETQYF,TGTGCCAGCAGCCCGTTAGCGGGAGCGATGTCTCTTGAGACCCAGTACTTC
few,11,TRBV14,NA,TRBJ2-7,CASSQDLEQYF,TGTGCCAGCAGCCAAGATCTCGAGCAGTACTTC
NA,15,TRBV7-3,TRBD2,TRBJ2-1,CASSEGLAGSNEQFF,TGTGCCAGCAGCGAGGGACTAGCGGGGAGCAATGAGCAGTTCTTC
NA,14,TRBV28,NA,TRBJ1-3,CASSPTGFGNTIYF,TGTGCCAGCAGCCCCACAGGTTTTGGAAACACCATATATTTT
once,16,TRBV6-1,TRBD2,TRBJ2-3,CASSGWTSGGVDTQYF,TGTGCCAGCAGTGGGTGGACTAGCGGGGGCGTGGATACGCAGTATTTT
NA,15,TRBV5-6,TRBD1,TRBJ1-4,CASSSSQGFSQKLFF,TGTGCCAGCAGCTCCTCACAGGGGTTTAGCCAAAAACTGTTTTTT
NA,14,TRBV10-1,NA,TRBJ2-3,CASSPGGLTDTQYF,TGCGCCAGCAGTCCGGGGGGCTTGACAGATACGCAGTATTTT
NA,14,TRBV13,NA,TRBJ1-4,CASSAGATNEKLFF,TGTGCCAGCAGCGCCGGTGCAACTAATGAAAAACTGTTTTTT
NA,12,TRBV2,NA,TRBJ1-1,CASIEGGVEAFF,TGTGCCAGCATTGAGGGGGGGGTTGAAGCTTTCTTT
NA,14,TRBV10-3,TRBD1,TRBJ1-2,CAIRDRDAIHGYTF,TGTGCCATCAGGGACAGGGATGCCATCCATGGCTACACCTTC
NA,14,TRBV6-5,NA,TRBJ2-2,CASRFQGNTGELFF,TGTGCCAGCAGATTCCAGGGGAACACCGGGGAGCTGTTTTTT
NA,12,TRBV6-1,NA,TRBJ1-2,CARGGIGNGYTF,TGTGCCAGGGGGGGGATCGGGAATGGCTACACCTTC
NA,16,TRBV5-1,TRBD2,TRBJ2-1,CASHRTGGASYNEQFF,TGCGCCAGCCATCGTACCGGGGGGGCCTCCTACAATGAGCAGTTCTTC
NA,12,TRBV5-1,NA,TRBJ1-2,CASRGANYGYTF,TGCGCCAGCAGAGGAGCTAACTATGGCTACACCTTC
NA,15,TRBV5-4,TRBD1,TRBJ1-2,CASSLARQGVYGYTF,TGTGCCAGCAGCTTGGCGAGACAGGGGGTCTATGGCTACACCTTC
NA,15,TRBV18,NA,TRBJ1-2,CASSPISEWLDGYTF,TGTGCCAGCTCACCGATTTCCGAGTGGCTAGATGGCTACACCTTC
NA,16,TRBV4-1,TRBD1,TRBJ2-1,CASSQGTGLSYNEQFF,TGCGCCAGCAGCCAAGGGACAGGCCTCTCCTACAATGAGCAGTTCTTC
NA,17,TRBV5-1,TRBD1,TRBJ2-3,CASSLGPATGGTGTQYF,TGCGCCAGCAGCTTGGGACCCGCGACAGGGGGCACGGGTACGCAGTATTTT
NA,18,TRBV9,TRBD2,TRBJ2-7,CASSPGTSGPQYSYEQYF,TGTGCCAGCAGCCCCGGGACTAGCGGGCCTCAATATTCCTACGAGCAGTACTTC
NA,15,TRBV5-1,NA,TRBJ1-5,CASTLEPGSLEPQHF,TGCGCCAGCACTTTAGAGCCCGGTTCGTTGGAGCCCCAGCATTTT